A selection of T cell receptor beta chains follows, all from one sample in a study of blood T cells in healthy people across ages. MiXCR, applied by TCRdb to the 5' RACE reads, yields one record per CDR3 protein. The sample contains about 640,000 distinct CDR3 sequences, under 30% of which appear only once. The specimen sequenced was blood. The receptors come from a woman of 80 years or more in good health. Each CDR3 is given with its conserved first and last residue. A D gene is named only where the DNA matches it firmly. Expanded clones are given a class, and other clones once, few, many or no size at all.

>.|TRBJ1-1|TRBV5-8|15|.
TGTGCCAGCAGCTTCGGAGGGGTCCAGCGTACTGAAGCTTTCTTT
CASSFGGVQRTEAFF
>.|TRBJ1-2|TRBV6-1|14|TRBD1
TGTGCCAGCACCCCTCCGGACAGGGTCTATGGCTACACCTTC
CASTPPDRVYGYTF
>many|TRBJ2-4|TRBV6-1|19|.
TGTGCCAGCAACACCCGGGACGGCGGTCCCCACTTAGCCAAAAACATTCAGTACTTC
CASNTRDGGPHLAKNIQYF
>few|TRBJ2-1|TRBV4-2|18|.
TGTGCCAGCAGCCAGCAACCATTGGCTACCGAATTCTACAATGAGCAGTTCTTC
CASSQQPLATEFYNEQFF
>many|TRBJ1-1|TRBV7-9|14|.
TGTGCCAGCAGCCTAACTGGGGCGAGGACTGAAGCTTTCTTT
CASSLTGARTEAFF
>few|TRBJ2-7|TRBV5-6|16|.
TGTGCCAGCAGCTTGGACGGGGCAGGTGCGTACAATGAGCAGTACTTC
CASSLDGAGAYNEQYF
>many|TRBJ2-3|TRBV12-3/TRBV12-4|15|TRBD1
TGTGCCAGCAGTCTGGACAGGGGGAGCACAGATACGCAGTATTTT
CASSLDRGSTDTQYF
>many|TRBJ2-7|TRBV20-1|14|.
TGCAGTGCTAGCCACCCGATGGGGGGCTACGAGCAGTACTTC
CSASHPMGGYEQYF
>few|TRBJ1-1|TRBV20-1|13|.
TGCAGTGCTAGTTCTCCTAACGGCACTGAAGCTTTCTTT
CSASSPNGTEAFF
>many|TRBJ2-1|TRBV6-1|14|.
TGTGCCAGCATATGGACAGTAGCAGACAATGAGCAGTTCTTC
CASIWTVADNEQFF
>.|TRBJ2-7|TRBV20-1|14|TRBD1
TGCAGTGCTAGAGATGGGCGAACAGGGGACGAGCAGTACTTC
CSARDGRTGDEQYF
>.|TRBJ2-1|TRBV12-3/TRBV12-4|24|TRBD2
TGTGCCAGCAGTTTCCCCCCAGGGAAGATCACCGGGACTAGCGGGGTCCTAATTTACAATGAGCAGTTCTTC
CASSFPPGKITGTSGVLIYNEQFF
>many|TRBJ1-2|TRBV29-1|15|TRBD1
TGCAGCGTTGACCAACAGGGGGATAAATACTATGGCTACACCTTC
CSVDQQGDKYYGYTF
>few|TRBJ1-6|TRBV6-5|17|.
TGTGCCAGCAGTTACTTGGGCAAGAGCTCCTATAATTCACCCCTCCACTTT
CASSYLGKSSYNSPLHF